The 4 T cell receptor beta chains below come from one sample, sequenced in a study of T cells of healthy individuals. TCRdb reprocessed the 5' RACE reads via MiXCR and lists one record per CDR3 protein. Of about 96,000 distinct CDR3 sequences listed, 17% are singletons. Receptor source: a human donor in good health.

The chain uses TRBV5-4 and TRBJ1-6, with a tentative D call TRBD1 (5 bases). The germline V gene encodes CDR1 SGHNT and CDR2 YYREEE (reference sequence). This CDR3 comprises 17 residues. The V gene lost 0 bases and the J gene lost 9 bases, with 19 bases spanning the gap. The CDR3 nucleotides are TGTGCCAGCAGCTTGGCGGTCAGCCGGGACCTCTCTTCACCCCTCCACTTT. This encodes CASSLAVSRDLSSPLHF.

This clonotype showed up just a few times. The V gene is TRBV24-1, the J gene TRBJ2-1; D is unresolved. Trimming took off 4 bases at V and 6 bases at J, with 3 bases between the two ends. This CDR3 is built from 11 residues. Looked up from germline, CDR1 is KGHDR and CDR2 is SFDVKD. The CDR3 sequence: CATSDSNEQFF. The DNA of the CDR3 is TGTGCCACCAGTGACAGCAATGAGCAGTTCTTC.

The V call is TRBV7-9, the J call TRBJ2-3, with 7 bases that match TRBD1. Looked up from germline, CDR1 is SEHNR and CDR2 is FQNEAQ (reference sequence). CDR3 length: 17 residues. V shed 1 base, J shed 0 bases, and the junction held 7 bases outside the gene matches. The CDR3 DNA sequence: TGTGCCAGCAGCTTAGAACCGGACAGGCTCAGCACAGATACGCAGTATTTT. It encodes CASSLEPDRLSTDTQYF.

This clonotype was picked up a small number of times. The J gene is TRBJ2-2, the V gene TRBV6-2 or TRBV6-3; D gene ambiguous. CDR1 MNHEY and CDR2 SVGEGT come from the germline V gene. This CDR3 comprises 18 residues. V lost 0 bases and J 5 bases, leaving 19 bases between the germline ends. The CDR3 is CASSYSRKAAVRTGELFF. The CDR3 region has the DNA TGTGCCAGCAGTTACTCGAGAAAGGCGGCCGTTAGAACCGGGGAGCTGTTTTTT.